This T cell receptor (beta chain) was identified during a study of follicular helper T cells after annual influenza vaccination. For this clone: Its target is not known.

The CDR3 is made up of 14 amino acids. The germline V gene encodes CDR1 MNHEY and CDR2 SVGAGI. The V segment lost 6 bases and the J segment 7 bases; nucleotides outside the gene matches: 7. The time point: 2015-2016 season, 7 days after influenza vaccination. Community-dwelling subjects without influenza vaccination in the prior 6 months were enrolled. Data came from immunoSEQ multiplex PCR; TCRdb stores just in-frame clones and leaves some out. The sample records over 8,000 clones, roughly 83% being singletons. General study points: Plasmablast frequency change correlated with clonality change in ICOS+CD38+ cTfh. Rare clonotypes were missed; only about 10-21% of cells gave TCRB.

This chain links TRBV6-5 with TRBJ2-1; 9 bases line up with TRBD1. The sample in question was CXCR5- memory CD4+ T cells sorted from blood, obtained 7 days after influenza vaccination. The receptor's source is an adult who received the influenza vaccine. This CDR3 reads CASRVDRGGNEQFF. The CDR3 DNA reads TGTGCCAGCAGAGTGGACAGGGGTGGGAATGAGCAGTTCTTC.